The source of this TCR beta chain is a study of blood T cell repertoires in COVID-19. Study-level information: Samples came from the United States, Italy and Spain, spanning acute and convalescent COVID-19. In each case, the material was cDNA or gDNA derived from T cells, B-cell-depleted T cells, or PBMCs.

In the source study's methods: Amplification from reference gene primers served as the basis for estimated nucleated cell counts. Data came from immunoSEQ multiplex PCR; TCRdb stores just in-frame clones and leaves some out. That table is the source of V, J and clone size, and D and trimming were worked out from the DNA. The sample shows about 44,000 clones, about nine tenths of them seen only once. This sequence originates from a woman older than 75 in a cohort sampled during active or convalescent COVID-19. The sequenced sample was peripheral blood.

The CDR3 here is CATSRDLGGPSGTDTIYF. For the CDR3, the DNA is TGTGCCACCAGCAGAGACCTCGGGGGGCCCTCCGGGACTGACACCATATATTTT. The chain recombines TRBV15 with TRBJ1-3, with a weak D call TRBD1 (6 bases). The CDR3 loop spans 18 amino acids. V shed 0 bases and J shed 8 bases, with 23 bases lying between them. The germline V gene encodes CDR1 LNHNV and CDR2 YYDKDF (reference sequence).